This T cell receptor beta chain comes out of a study of blood T cells in healthy people across ages. The total RNA that was extracted per sample amounted to at least 5.5 micrograms. Then a second PCR, running roughly 6 to 11 cycles, was carried out with a sample-barcoded 5' primer and a J-beta primer mix. Using its own MiXCR run on the 5' RACE reads, TCRdb lists one record per CDR3 protein. The table records about a million distinct CDR3 sequences, more than 30% of them present only once. The CDR3 consists of 13 residues. Between the trimmed V and J ends, which lost 5 bases and 7 bases, there was a span of 14 bases.

The chain links TRBV12-3 or TRBV12-4 to TRBJ1-2, with a weak D call TRBD1 (6 bases). Sample: blood. The source is a young man in good health. CDR3 loop: CASSPTGPLGYTF. The DNA for the CDR3 is TGTGCCAGCAGTCCGACAGGCCCTCTTGGCTACACCTTC.